Shown below are 5 T cell receptor beta chains from a single sample sequenced in a study of blood T cell repertoires in COVID-19. Clones were sequenced by immunoSEQ multiplex PCR, and TCRdb holds only the in-frame ones, with some missing. The sample shows 120,000 or so clones, around nine tenths of them seen only once. The source material was peripheral blood. The origin of the receptors is a man between 45 and 60 years old with acute or convalescent COVID-19.

This clone appeared a few times. This chain links TRBV11-2 with TRBJ2-1; TRBD2 matches 8 bases. The CDR3 spans 17 residues. The trim removed 2 bases at V and 7 bases at J, leaving 13 bases unmatched. Germline loops: CDR1 SGHAT, CDR2 FQNNGV. The CDR3 nucleotides read TGTGCCAGCAGCTTATCTACTAGCGGCATCGGGGAGAATGAGCAGTTCTTC. Translating gives CASSLSTSGIGENEQFF.

This chain joins TRBV7-9 and TRBJ2-7, with 9 nucleotides matching TRBD2. This CDR3 has 15 amino acids. The V gene end was trimmed by 5 bases and the J gene end by 5 bases; junction bases not matched to a gene: 10. Germline CDR1 reads SEHNR; CDR2 reads FQNEAQ (reference sequence). CDR3 coding DNA: TGTGCCAGCAGCCTCCTAGGGGGACTAGCCGACGAGCAGTACTTC. Protein product: CASSLLGGLADEQYF.

The V call is TRBV4-1, the J call TRBJ1-4; tentative D call: TRBD1 (5 bases). The CDR3 runs 14 residues. V gave up 4 bases and J gave up 5 bases, with 11 bases separating them. CDR1 and CDR2 (germline): MGHRA, YSYEKL. CDR3 sequence reads: CASSLGRENEKLFF. CDR3 coding DNA: TGCGCCAGCAGCCTGGGACGGGAGAATGAAAAACTGTTTTTT.

This clone came up a few times. V and J are TRBV4-3 and TRBJ2-5; possible D gene TRBD1, 5 bases. Trimming removed 0 bases at V and 5 bases at J, with 16 bases between. This CDR3 spans 16 amino acids. Germline V lookup: CDR1 LGHNA, CDR2 YSLEER. In nucleotides, the CDR3 is TGCGCCAGCAGCCAAGATAGGCCTGCGGCAGGGGAGACCCAGTACTTC. Its protein product is CASSQDRPAAGETQYF.

The chain recombines TRBV20-1 with TRBJ2-7, with TRBD1 matching 8 bases. Unmatched junction bases numbered 4, after V lost 6 bases and J lost 6 bases. This CDR3 comprises 11 residues. CDR1 and CDR2 (germline): DFQATT, SNEGSKA (reference sequence). CDR3: CSAGQGFEQYF. The CDR3 DNA follows: TGCAGTGCCGGACAGGGTTTCGAGCAGTACTTC.